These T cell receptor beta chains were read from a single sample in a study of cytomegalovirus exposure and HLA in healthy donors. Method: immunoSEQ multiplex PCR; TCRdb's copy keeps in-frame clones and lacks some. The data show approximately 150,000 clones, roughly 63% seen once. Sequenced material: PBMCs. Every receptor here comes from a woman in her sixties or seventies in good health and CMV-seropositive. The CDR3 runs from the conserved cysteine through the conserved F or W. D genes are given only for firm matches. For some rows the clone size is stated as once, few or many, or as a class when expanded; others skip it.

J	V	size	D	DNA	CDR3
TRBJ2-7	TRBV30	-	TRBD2	TGTGCCTGGAGTGTGAGCGGGAGTAGTTACGAGCAGTACTTC	CAWSVSGSSYEQYF
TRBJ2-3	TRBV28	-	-	TGTGCCAGCAGTGGGGGGGCTAGCGGAACCCAAAGAGATACGCAGTATTTT	CASSGGASGTQRDTQYF
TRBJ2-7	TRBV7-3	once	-	TGTGCCAGCAGCCTAGACAGGAGCTACGAGCAGTACTTC	CASSLDRSYEQYF
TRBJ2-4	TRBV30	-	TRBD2	TGTGCCTGGAGTCCCGGACTAGAAGGCATTCAGTACTTC	CAWSPGLEGIQYF
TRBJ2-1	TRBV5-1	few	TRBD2	TGCGCCAGCAGCTTGGCGAAAGCGGGAGTTGACAATGAGCAGTTCTTC	CASSLAKAGVDNEQFF
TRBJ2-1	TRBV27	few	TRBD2	TGTGCCAGCAGTTTAGCACTAGCGGGCGACTACAATGAGCAGTTCTTC	CASSLALAGDYNEQFF
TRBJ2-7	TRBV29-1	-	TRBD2	TGCAGCGTTGTGACTAGCGGGAGTTTCGAGCAGCACTTC	CSVVTSGSFEQHF
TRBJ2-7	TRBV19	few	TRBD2	TGTGCCAGTAGTTTTGAGGGAGGGGAAGGCGAGCAGTACTTC	CASSFEGGEGEQYF
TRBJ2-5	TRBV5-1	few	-	TGCGCCAGCAGCCGATCCACTAGGGAGGAGACCCAGTACTTC	CASSRSTREETQYF
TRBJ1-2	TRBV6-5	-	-	TGTGCCAGCAGCACCGGGACAAGCTATGGCTACACCTTC	CASSTGTSYGYTF
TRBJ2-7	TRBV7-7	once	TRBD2	TGTGCCAGCACCGTCCAGCTAGCGGGGCTCTCCTACGAGCAGTACTTC	CASTVQLAGLSYEQYF
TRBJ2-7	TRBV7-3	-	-	TGTGCCAGCAGCTTAACCGCAGGCCCTTCCTACGAGCAGTACTTC	CASSLTAGPSYEQYF
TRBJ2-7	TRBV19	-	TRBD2	TGTGCCAGTAGTACCACGGGAGGGCCAGGCGAGCAGTACTTC	CASSTTGGPGEQYF
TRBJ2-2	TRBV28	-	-	TGTGCCAGTCTACCACCTCCGGGAGCGCCAGGGAACACCGGGGAGCTGTTTTTT	CASLPPPGAPGNTGELFF
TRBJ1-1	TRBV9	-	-	TGTGCCAGCAGCGTTCAGGGAGGCACTGAAGCTTTCTTT	CASSVQGGTEAFF
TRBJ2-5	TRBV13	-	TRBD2	TGTGCCAGCAGTTGGACCACTAGCGGGGGGGGGAGGTACCAAGAGACCCAGTACTTC	CASSWTTSGGGRYQETQYF
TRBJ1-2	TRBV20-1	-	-	TGCAGCTTTCCAGGGTCCTATGGCTACACCTTC	CSFPGSYGYTF
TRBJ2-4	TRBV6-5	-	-	TGTGCCAGCAGTTACGGAGGGACCAGCCCGTGGGACATTCAGTACTTC	CASSYGGTSPWDIQYF
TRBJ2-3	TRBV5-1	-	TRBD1	TGCGCCAGCAGGACAGGGGCCGGCGCAGATACGCAGTATTTT	CASRTGAGADTQYF
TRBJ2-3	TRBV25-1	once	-	TGTGCCAGCAGTATGGCCCAAAGATTAGATACGCAGTATTTT	CASSMAQRLDTQYF
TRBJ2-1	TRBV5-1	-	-	TGCGCCAGCAGCTTGGACAATTTACAGGGTGGGGATGAGCAGTTCTTC	CASSLDNLQGGDEQFF
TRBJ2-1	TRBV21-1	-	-	TGTGCCAGCACCGCGCCCCGGCCCCCTCGGGGTGAGCAGTTCTTC	CASTAPRPPRGEQFF
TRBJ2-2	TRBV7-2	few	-	TGTGCCAGCAGCTTAGTACGGGGGTCCGGGGAGCTGTTTTTT	CASSLVRGSGELFF
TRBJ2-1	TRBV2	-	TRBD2	TGTGCCAGCAGTGAAGCGCTAACTAGCGGGAGTATCCATGAGCAGTTCTTC	CASSEALTSGSIHEQFF
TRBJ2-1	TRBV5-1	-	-	TGCGCCAGCAGCCCCAAGAACCGGGACTTAAGCTCCTACAATGAGCAGTTCTTC	CASSPKNRDLSSYNEQFF
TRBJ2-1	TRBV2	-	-	TGTGCCAGCAGCCGGACGTCTAGCGCTTACAATGAGCAGTTCTTC	CASSRTSSAYNEQFF
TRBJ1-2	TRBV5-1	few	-	TGCGCCAGCACCCCCCAAGATCCTATCGATGGCTACACCTTC	CASTPQDPIDGYTF
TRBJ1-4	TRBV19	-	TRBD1	TGTGCCAGTAGAGGGGGACAGGCAACTAATGAAAAACTGTTTTTT	CASRGGQATNEKLFF
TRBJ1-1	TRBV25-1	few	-	TGTGCCAGCTCCTTAAAGGGAGTGAACACTGAAGCTTTCTTT	CASSLKGVNTEAFF
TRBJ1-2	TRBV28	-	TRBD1	TGTGCCAGCAGTTCCCTGGACAGGGCAGGTTGGGGCTACACCTTC	CASSSLDRAGWGYTF
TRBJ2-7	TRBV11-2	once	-	TGTGCCAGCAGCTCCCTGGCTAGCTGGGGCTACGAGCAGTACTTC	CASSSLASWGYEQYF
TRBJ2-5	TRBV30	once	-	TGTGCCTGGAGTGTACGGGGAGTTCAAGAGACCCAGTACTTC	CAWSVRGVQETQYF
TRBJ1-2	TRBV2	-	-	TGTGCCAGCAGTGTTGAGGGGGTGGGCTACACCTTC	CASSVEGVGYTF
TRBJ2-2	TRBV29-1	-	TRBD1	TGCAGCGTTGAAAGGACAGGGTACACCGGGGAGCTGTTTTTT	CSVERTGYTGELFF
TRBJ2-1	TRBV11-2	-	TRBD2	TGTGCCAGCAGCTTAGCCCAGCGGGAGATTGAGCAGTTCTTC	CASSLAQREIEQFF
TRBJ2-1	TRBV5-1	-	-	TGCGCCAGCAGCTTGGGGGCGGGAACCTACAATGAGCAGTTCTTC	CASSLGAGTYNEQFF
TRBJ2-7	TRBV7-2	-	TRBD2	TGTGCCAGCAGCCCCGGACTAGATCTCTACGAGCAGTACTTC	CASSPGLDLYEQYF
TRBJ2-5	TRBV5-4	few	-	TGTGCCAGCAGCCCCGGCGGGGAAGTAAAAGAGACCCAGTACTTC	CASSPGGEVKETQYF
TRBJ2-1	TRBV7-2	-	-	TGTGCCAGCAGCTCTAGGGTCGGGGACATATCGTACAATGAGCAGTTCTTC	CASSSRVGDISYNEQFF
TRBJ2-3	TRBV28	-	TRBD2	TGTGCCAGCAGCCCTACTAGCGGGAGGGTTTTCGATACGCAGTATTTT	CASSPTSGRVFDTQYF
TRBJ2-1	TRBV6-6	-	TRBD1	TGTGCCAGCAGTTACGGGACAGGGGGCATGAATGAGCAGTTCTTC	CASSYGTGGMNEQFF
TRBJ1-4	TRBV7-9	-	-	TGTGCCAGCAGCTTAGTAACTCCAACTAATGAAAAACTGTTTTTT	CASSLVTPTNEKLFF
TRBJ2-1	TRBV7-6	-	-	TGTGCCAGCAGCTTAGACGGCGGGCGGGACAATGAGCAGTTCTTC	CASSLDGGRDNEQFF
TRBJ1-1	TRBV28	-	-	TGTGCCAGCAGTTTACAGGGTATGAACACTGAAGCTTTCTTT	CASSLQGMNTEAFF
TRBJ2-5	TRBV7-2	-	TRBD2	TGTGCCAGCAGCTTAGGACGACTAGCGGGAGGGACAGAGACCCAGTACTTC	CASSLGRLAGGTETQYF
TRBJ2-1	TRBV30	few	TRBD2	TGTGCCTGGAGTGTACTGACTGGCGGGAGGTCCAATGAGCAGTTCTTC	CAWSVLTGGRSNEQFF
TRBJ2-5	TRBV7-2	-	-	TGTGCCAGCAGCCCACGACAGAGCCAAGAGACCCAGTACTTC	CASSPRQSQETQYF
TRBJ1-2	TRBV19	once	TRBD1	TGTGCCAGTACCCAGGACAGGGGGCGCCTTGGGAGGGGCTACACCTTC	CASTQDRGRLGRGYTF
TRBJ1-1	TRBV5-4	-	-	TGTGCCAGCAGCTTGGAGGTGTCGGGGAACACTGAAGCTTTCTTT	CASSLEVSGNTEAFF
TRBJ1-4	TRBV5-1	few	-	TGCGCCAGCAGCTTGGTGTCTGGGGGCGCGGGTGAAAAACTGTTTTTT	CASSLVSGGAGEKLFF
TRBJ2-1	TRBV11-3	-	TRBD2	TGTGCCAGCAGCTTTAGTTTTAGCGGGAACTCTGGAAATGAGCAGTTCTTC	CASSFSFSGNSGNEQFF
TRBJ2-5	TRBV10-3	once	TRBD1	TGTGCCATCAGGTCCGGACAGGGGGCTGGTGAGCAGTACTTC	CAIRSGQGAGEQYF
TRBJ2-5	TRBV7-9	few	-	TGTGCCAGCAGCTTAGGCTCATTGACTATCCAAGAGACCCAGTACTTC	CASSLGSLTIQETQYF
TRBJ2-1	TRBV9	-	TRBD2	TGTGCCAGCAGTGGCGGGAGGAGTTACAATGAGCAGTTCTTC	CASSGGRSYNEQFF
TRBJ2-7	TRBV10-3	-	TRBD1	TGTGCCATTGGAGACAGGGGGTCCCACGAGCAGTACTTC	CAIGDRGSHEQYF
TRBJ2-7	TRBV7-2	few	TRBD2	TGTGCCAGCAGCTTAGAGGCTAGCGGGCCCTCCTACGAGCAGTACTTC	CASSLEASGPSYEQYF
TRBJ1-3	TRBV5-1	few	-	TGCGCCAGCAGCTTACTAGACGGAGTGAGCACTGGAAACACCATATATTTT	CASSLLDGVSTGNTIYF
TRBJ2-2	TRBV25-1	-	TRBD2	TGTGCCAGCAGTCCCCGGACTAGCGGAAACACCGGGGAGCCGTTTTTT	CASSPRTSGNTGEPFF
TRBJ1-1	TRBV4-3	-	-	TGCGCCAGCAGCCAAGAGGTGGCACCTTACGAAGCTTTCTTT	CASSQEVAPYEAFF